This entry concerns a single TCR beta chain. Its target is not known. The protocol was immunoSEQ multiplex PCR, while the TCRdb copy is restricted to in-frame clones and leaves out a portion. This sample yields about 26,000 clones, of which about 81% are seen a single time; 4.1% belongs to the top ten. This specimen comes from a study of T cells in localized non-small cell lung cancer. Study-wide results and caveats: Across samples, adjacent lung featured a median roughly 56 of the top 100 tumor clones. Heterogeneity cannot be ruled out, as sequencing used one tumor region only. Longer overall survival was associated with a higher density of T cells in the blood. Peak T cell clonality was found in uninvolved adjacent lung, exceeding tumor.

The trim removed 7 bases at V and 1 base at J, leaving 8 bases unmatched. There are 15 residues in the CDR3. The germline gives CDR1 SGHRS, CDR2 YFSETQ. V and J are TRBV5-1 and TRBJ2-1, with 7 bases that match TRBD1. The origin of this receptor is a woman aged 40-70 years with stage I lung adenocarcinoma. The sample in question was peripheral blood, obtained before any cancer treatment. The CDR3, as DNA: TGCGCCAGCGGTACGGGACAGATATCCTACAATGAGCAGTTCTTC. This translates into CASGTGQISYNEQFF. Full variable domain (remainder filled in from reference TRBV5-1 and TRBJ2-1): KAGVTQTPRYLIKTRGQQVTLSCSPISGHRSVSWYQQTPGQGLQFLFEYFSETQRNKGNFPGRFSGRQFSNSRSEMNVSTLELGDSALYLCASGTGQISYNEQFFGPGTRLTVL.